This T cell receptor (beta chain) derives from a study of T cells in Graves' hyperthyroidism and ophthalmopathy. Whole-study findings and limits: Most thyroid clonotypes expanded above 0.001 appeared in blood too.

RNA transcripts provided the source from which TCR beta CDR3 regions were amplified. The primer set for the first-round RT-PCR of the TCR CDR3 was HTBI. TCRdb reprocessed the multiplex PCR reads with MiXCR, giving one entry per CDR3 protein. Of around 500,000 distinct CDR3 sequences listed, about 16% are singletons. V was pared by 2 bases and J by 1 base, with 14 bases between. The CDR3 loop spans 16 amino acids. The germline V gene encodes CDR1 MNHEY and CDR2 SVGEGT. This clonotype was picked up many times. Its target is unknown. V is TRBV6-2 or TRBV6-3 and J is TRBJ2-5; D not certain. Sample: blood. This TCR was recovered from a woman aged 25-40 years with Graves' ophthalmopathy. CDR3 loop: CASSYVKVEIQETQYF. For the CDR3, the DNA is TGTGCCAGCAGTTACGTAAAGGTAGAGATCCAAGAGACCCAGTACTTC.